Detailed here is one T cell receptor (beta chain). Its target is unknown. The data derive from a study of T cells expressing NK-cell markers. Background on the study: The TCR beta repertoires were obtained from sorted CD3+CD56+NKG2C+, CD3+CD56+NKG2C- and CD3+CD56-NKG2C+ T cells. Seven of eight sequenced donors tested HCMV-seropositive; one tested seronegative. General study findings and limits: It is unclear if expanded NKG2C-expressing clones target HCMV antigens. Each of roughly 6 donors carried dominant NKG2C+ clonotypes accounting for roughly 1.0-7.0% of CD8+ T cells.

Each CDR3 protein gets one entry in TCRdb, which reprocessed the 5' RACE reads and gives no DNA. Its clone listing holds about 550,000 distinct CDR3 sequences. This CDR3 has 18 residues. The J gene is TRBJ2-1, the V gene TRBV12-3 or TRBV12-4; TCRdb indicates TRBD1, and absent DNA this call remains unverified. This TCR derives from a man younger than 30 in good health. The sample was blood T cells: a sorted CD56 or NKG2C T cell subset, CD4+ or CD8+ T cells, or bulk PBMC T cells (not recorded which). The CDR3 reads CASSPTAFALGGGNEQFF.